The rows below give T cell receptor beta chains drawn from one sample of a study of metastatic and nonmetastatic thyroid tumors. TCRdb re-clonotyped the PCR reads through MiXCR. The repertoire holds fewer than 35,000 clones, with about 15% as singletons. The sample comprised blood. The receptors shown here come from a male donor with papillary thyroid cancer or a benign thyroid nodule (not recorded which). Some clones in this sample may be carry-over from other donors' samples. CDR3s include the opening cysteine and the closing phenylalanine or tryptophan. Each record gives: clone size, J gene, D gene, V gene, CDR3 protein, CDR3 DNA. D genes are given only for firm matches. Size is omitted from some rows. Given values are once, few, many or a class for expanded clones.

many,TRBJ2-7,TRBD1,TRBV6-1,CASGTGGSYEQYF,TGTGCCAGCGGGACAGGGGGGTCCTACGAGCAGTACTTC
many,TRBJ2-2,TRBD2,TRBV30,CAWSRLAGGTGELFF,TGTGCCTGGAGCCGACTAGCGGGAGGTACCGGGGAGCTGTTTTTT
many,TRBJ1-2,.,TRBV28,CASSFGGRGYTF,TGTGCCAGCAGTTTCGGGGGGCGAGGCTACACCTTC
many,TRBJ2-3,TRBD1,TRBV11-3,CASSLGKQGSTDTQYF,TGTGCCAGCAGCTTAGGTAAACAGGGGTCGACAGATACGCAGTATTTT
.,TRBJ2-2,.,TRBV6-6,CASSSPAGRTGELFF,TGTGCCAGCAGTTCTCCAGCTGGTCGAACAGGGGAGCTGTTTTTT
many,TRBJ2-2,TRBD1,TRBV24-1,CATSPPGTGRTGELFF,TGTGCCACCAGTCCTCCGGGGACAGGGAGGACCGGGGAGCTGTTTTTT
many,TRBJ1-2,TRBD1,TRBV19,CASSPQGAGGYTF,TGTGCCAGTAGTCCACAGGGGGCGGGAGGCTACACCTTC
many,TRBJ1-5,.,TRBV9,CASSSGTDNQPQHF,TGTGCCAGCAGCTCTGGGACGGACAATCAGCCCCAGCATTTT
.,TRBJ2-7,TRBD1,TRBV6-1,CASSEERTGPPSYEQYF,TGTGCCAGCAGTGAAGAGAGGACAGGGCCTCCCTCCTACGAGCAGTACTTC
many,TRBJ2-7,.,TRBV5-1,CASSLGLSNEQYF,TGCGCCAGCAGCTTGGGACTAAGCAACGAGCAGTACTTC
many,TRBJ2-6,.,TRBV11-1,CASSLVAGSSGANVLTF,TGTGCCAGCAGCTTAGTGGCAGGATCCTCTGGGGCCAACGTCCTGACTTTC
many,TRBJ1-5,TRBD1,TRBV30,CAWSEGQGFQPQHF,TGTGCCTGGAGTGAGGGACAGGGGTTTCAGCCCCAGCATTTT
.,TRBJ2-7,.,TRBV7-8,CASSLIFGQNYEQYF,TGTGCCAGCAGCTTAATCTTCGGGCAGAACTACGAGCAGTACTTC
few,TRBJ2-7,.,TRBV28,CASKGGSSYEQYF,TGTGCCAGCAAAGGGGGTAGCTCCTACGAGCAGTACTTC
many,TRBJ2-3,TRBD2,TRBV20-1,CSAKREGSTDTQYF,TGCAGTGCTAAGCGGGAGGGTAGCACAGATACGCAGTATTTT
.,TRBJ1-2,TRBD1,TRBV2,CASRWSGTGGLGYTF,TGTGCCAGCAGATGGTCTGGGACAGGGGGCCTTGGCTACACCTTC
many,TRBJ2-7,.,TRBV4-1,CASSNQELEQYF,TGCGCCAGCAGCAATCAGGAGCTCGAGCAGTACTTC
many,TRBJ1-1,.,TRBV19,CASSTLGQQEAFF,TGTGCCAGTAGTACCCTTGGACAGCAAGAAGCTTTCTTT
many,TRBJ1-3,TRBD1,TRBV6-6,CASSYGTGTRNTIYF,TGTGCCAGCAGTTACGGGACAGGGACTAGAAACACCATATATTTT
.,TRBJ2-7,.,TRBV27,CASSFNPLVYGLLREQYF,TGTGCCAGCAGTTTCAACCCGCTTGTATACGGCCTGCTACGGGAGCAGTACTTC
many,TRBJ1-3,.,TRBV5-1,CASSLEDRSSGNTIYF,TGCGCCAGCAGCTTGGAAGACAGGAGCTCTGGAAACACCATATATTTT
many,TRBJ2-2,TRBD2,TRBV11-1,CASSLQAGLTGELFF,TGTGCCAGCAGCTTACAAGCGGGACTCACCGGGGAGCTGTTTTTT
many,TRBJ2-7,TRBD2,TRBV4-3,CASSPTSGSTYEQYF,TGCGCCAGCAGCCCTACTAGCGGATCGACCTACGAGCAGTACTTC
many,TRBJ2-2,TRBD2,TRBV7-4,CASRNGALAGGPTNTGELFF,TGTGCCAGCAGAAACGGCGCTCTAGCGGGAGGGCCGACGAACACCGGGGAGCTGTTTTTT
many,TRBJ1-2,.,TRBV6-5,CASSYSSFPLFYGYTF,TGTGCCAGCAGTTACTCGTCCTTCCCCCTCTTCTATGGCTACACCTTC